This TCR beta chain was identified in a study of response to subunit inactivated influenza vaccine. Notes on the study in general: Authors suggested that a seasonal influenza vaccination recruits few new T cells each time.

As for this clonotype: Antigen specificity is unknown.

V dropped 3 bases and J dropped 2; count of bases not matched to a gene: 4. This CDR3 has 14 residues. Germline V gene sequence: CDR1 DFQATT, CDR2 SNEGSKA (reference sequence). TCRdb reprocessed the RT-PCR reads via MiXCR and lists one record per CDR3 protein. The table includes around 580,000 distinct CDR3 sequences, 13% to 15% detected once. Sequencing was performed on PBMCs from blood, taken 11 to 12 days after vaccination. The gene calls are TRBV20-1 and TRBJ1-1; 9 bases are shared with TRBD1. This TCR was recovered from a man aged 45-60 years who received an inactivated influenza vaccine. In nucleotides, the CDR3 is TGCAGTGCTAGGTCGACAGGGGGTAACACTGAAGCTTTCTTT. Amino acids: CSARSTGGNTEAFF.